This record covers a single T cell receptor (beta chain). Its specificity is unknown. This sample is part of a study of shared clonotypes between healthy human individuals. Turning to the study itself: The cohort comprised a couple of women and a few men. Their ages spanned 18 to 49 years. Study observations and caveats: Naive CD4 clonotypes overlapped across a few donors at around 4.7%.

Terminally differentiated effector memory CD45RA+ cells were excluded from the naive CD8 cells, which were CD45RO-negative and positively selected for CCR7. For each subset, genomic DNA was distributed in equal portions over several immunoSEQ plates. Generated by immunoSEQ multiplex PCR, the TCRdb table keeps only in-frame clones and is missing some. The profile covers about 2 million clones, with about 95% appearing a single time and roughly 1% taken by the ten largest. The V and J ends lost 5 bases and 6 bases, in that order; junction bases with no gene match: 3. CDR3 size: 13 residues. CDR1 is WNHNN and CDR2 is SYGVQD in the germline V gene (reference sequence).

The V call is TRBV10-1, the J call TRBJ2-3; TRBD2 aligns across 9 bases. The source is a man aged 18 to 30 in good health. The sample comprised naive CD8+ T cells sorted from blood. For the CDR3, the DNA is TGCGCCAGCAGTCTAGCGGGGCAGGATACGCAGTATTTT. The encoded protein is CASSLAGQDTQYF.